A single sample is the source of the 25 T cell receptor beta chains below, sequenced in a study of cytomegalovirus exposure and HLA in healthy donors. Both 60 Vbeta primers and 13 Jbeta primers went into the PCR. Sequencing was performed with immunoSEQ multiplex PCR; in TCRdb, only in-frame clones are kept and a portion is missing. The sample records 100,000 to 150,000 clones, about 81% being singletons. The sample taken for sequencing was PBMCs. All receptors derive from a woman in her 30s in good health and CMV-seronegative.

V usage is TRBV30 and J usage is TRBJ2-7; D not certain. The CDR3 extends over 12 amino acids. Trimming took 5 bases from V and 6 from J, leaving 14 bases between them. CDR1 and CDR2 from the germline V gene are GTSNPN and SVGIG (reference sequence). The CDR3 spells CAWAAAPGEQYF. Here the CDR3 DNA reads TGTGCCTGGGCGGCGGCTCCGGGCGAGCAGTACTTC.

V is TRBV27 and J is TRBJ2-2, with a tentative D call TRBD1 (6 bases). The CDR3 length is 14 residues. The V end lost 5 bases, the J end lost 9 bases, and 16 bases lay between the germline ends. The germline CDR1 and CDR2 sequences are MNHEY and SMNVEV (reference sequence). CDR3 coding DNA: TGTGCCAGCAGTCTGCGACAGGTCCCCCGGGAGCTGTTTTTT. It yields the protein CASSLRQVPRELFF.

Details on this clone: A read error may account for a junction end that differs from germline. The chain joins TRBV27 to TRBJ1-2; TRBD1 matches 8 bases. Looked up from germline, CDR1 is MNHEY and CDR2 is SMNVEV (reference sequence). The CDR3 extends over 17 amino acids. The CDR3 nucleotides are TGTGCCGGCAGTTCTCAGGGGGCGTCTCAAGCTAACTATGGCTACACCTTC. It translates to CAGSSQGASQANYGYTF.

In its sample, this clone was seen once. The chain employs TRBV2 and TRBJ1-3; D ambiguous. The V end lost 5 bases, the J end lost 0 bases, and 17 bases lay between the germline ends. From germline, CDR1 is SNHLY and CDR2 FYNNEI. The CDR3 spans 17 residues. Here the CDR3 reads CASSSNTALSSGNTIYF. CDR3 coding DNA: TGTGCCAGCAGTTCCAACACAGCCCTGAGCTCTGGAAACACCATATATTTT.

V is TRBV7-2 and J is TRBJ1-2, with D tentatively TRBD1 (6 bases). Trimming left V 5 bases short and J 7 bases short, with 11 bases between. The CDR3 sequence is 12 residues long. The germline V gene encodes CDR1 SGHTA and CDR2 FQGNSA. CDR3 DNA sequence: TGTGCCAGCAGCCCGACCAGGGGTGGCTACACCTTC. This gives the protein CASSPTRGGYTF. The full variable domain, its missing parts supplied by reference TRBV7-2 and TRBJ1-2, is GAGVSQSPSNKVTEKGKDVELRCDPISGHTALYWYRQSLGQGLEFLIYFQGNSAPDKSGLPSDRFSAERTGGSVSTLTIQRTQQEDSAVYLCASSPTRGGYTFGSGTRLTVV.

The rearrangement uses TRBV2 and TRBJ1-1; D is unclear. In germline, CDR1 is SNHLY, CDR2 FYNNEI. CDR3 length: 13 amino acids. Trimming stripped 8 bases from V and 7 bases from J, with 17 bases between. The CDR3 DNA follows: TGTGCCAGCCCTGGGGAGGGCGGTAATGAAGCTTTCTTT. Protein sequence: CASPGEGGNEAFF. Based on the CDR3 plus reference TRBV2 and TRBJ1-1, the full variable domain is EPEVTQTPSHQVTQMGQEVILRCVPISNHLYFYWYRQILGQKVEFLVSFYNNEISEKSEIFDDQFSVERPDGSNFTLKIRSTKLEDSAMYFCASPGEGGNEAFFGQGTRLTVV.

This clone was seen once. The chain is built from TRBV18 and TRBJ2-3; D is unresolved. V was trimmed by 4 bases and J by 10 bases, leaving 12 bases between them. This CDR3 contains 12 residues. Germline V CDR1 and CDR2: KGHSH, LQKENI. This CDR3 reads CASSLRIGAQYF. The CDR3 DNA is TGTGCCAGCTCACTCCGGATTGGAGCGCAGTATTTT.

The chain combines TRBV5-1 with TRBJ1-1; 7 positions match TRBD1. Germline CDR1 is SGHRS and CDR2 is YFSETQ. This CDR3 comprises 13 residues. With 8 bases clipped from V and 1 base from J, the junction kept 5 bases outside the gene matches. The CDR3 spells CASCQGGNTEAFF. The CDR3 bases are TGCGCCAGTTGCCAGGGGGGGAACACTGAAGCTTTCTTT.

This clone was counted once. The chain joins TRBV9 to TRBJ2-1, with D maybe TRBD1 (6 bases). This CDR3 has 15 residues. Germline V lookup: CDR1 SGDLS, CDR2 YYNGEE. Trimming stripped 0 bases from V and 0 bases from J, with 7 bases between. CDR3 protein: CASSVVGGSYNEQFF. In DNA, the CDR3 is TGTGCCAGCAGCGTAGTAGGGGGCTCCTACAATGAGCAGTTCTTC.

There are a few counts of this clone. This chain uses TRBV5-5 with TRBJ2-5; 7 bases line up with TRBD1. The end of the DNA fits TRBJ2-7 better, so the J call may be wrong. This CDR3 is 16 amino acids long. The germline CDR1 and CDR2 sequences are SGHKS and YYEKEE (reference sequence). The CDR3 is CASSLGIRTGEYEQYF. In DNA form, the CDR3 reads TGTGCCAGCAGCTTGGGTATCAGGACAGGAGAGTACGAGCAGTACTTC.

The CDR3, as DNA: TGTGCCAGCAGCTTGGCCCTCCACCGGTACAATGAGCAGTTCTTC. Translated: CASSLALHRYNEQFF. The chain recombines TRBV5-8 with TRBJ2-1; D uncertain. This CDR3 region has 15 residues. V lost 0 bases and J 4 bases, leaving 11 bases between the germline ends. Germline V CDR1 and CDR2: SGHTS, YDEGEE.

This chain links TRBV5-1 with TRBJ2-2; D call uncertain. The ends were cut back, 1 base at V and 6 bases at J, with 13 bases in the middle. The V gene's germline CDR1 is SGHRS and CDR2 YFSETQ. The CDR3 has 15 amino acids. The CDR3 sequence is CASSLISSGAGELFF. As DNA, the CDR3 is TGCGCCAGCAGCTTGATAAGTTCCGGTGCCGGGGAGCTGTTTTTT. The full variable domain, completed using reference TRBV5-1 and TRBJ2-2, is KAGVTQTPRYLIKTRGQQVTLSCSPISGHRSVSWYQQTPGQGLQFLFEYFSETQRNKGNFPGRFSGRQFSNSRSEMNVSTLELGDSALYLCASSLISSGAGELFFGEGSRLTVL.

In its sample, this clone was seen once. V gene TRBV7-9 combines with J gene TRBJ2-2, with a tentative D call TRBD2 (5 bases). The V end was cut by 1 base, the J end by 4 bases, with 10 bases between. This CDR3 has 15 amino acids. Germline assignment: CDR1 SEHNR and CDR2 FQNEAQ (reference sequence). Written as DNA, the CDR3 is TGTGCCAGCAGCTTAGTACTACGGGGCACCGGGGAGCTGTTTTTT. It encodes CASSLVLRGTGELFF.

This sequence joins TRBV6-1 and TRBJ1-3; D remains unclear. Germline CDR1 and CDR2: MNHNS and SASEGT. Trimming stripped 2 bases from V and 0 bases from J, with 5 bases between. CDR3 length: 14 amino acids. CDR3 DNA sequence: TGTGCCAGCAGTGAACTGAGCTCTGGAAACACCATATATTTT. Protein sequence: CASSELSSGNTIYF.

CDR3 protein: CASHPPAGGRRSYGYTF. The CDR3 region has the DNA TGTGCCTCCCACCCCCCGGCAGGGGGACGGCGTAGCTATGGCTACACCTTC. The chain couples TRBV19 to TRBJ1-2, with 7 nucleotides matching TRBD1. Trimming took 11 bases from V and 4 from J; bases not matched to a gene: 22. The germline V gene has CDR1 LNHDA and CDR2 SQIVND (reference sequence). The CDR3 contains 17 residues.

The rearrangement joins TRBV2 to TRBJ1-5, with 8 positions matching TRBD1. This CDR3 contains 15 residues. Germline V gene sequence: CDR1 SNHLY, CDR2 FYNNEI. V was clipped by 6 bases and J by 5 bases; unmatched bases: 9. The chain's CDR3 is CASRFGQGRDQPQHF. For the CDR3, the DNA is TGTGCCAGCAGATTTGGACAGGGACGAGATCAGCCCCAGCATTTT.

This clone showed up just a few times. This chain links TRBV2 with TRBJ1-1; D is possibly TRBD1 (5 bases). The CDR3 spans 12 residues. Trimming took off 7 bases at V and 11 bases at J, with 17 bases between the two ends. The germline gives CDR1 SNHLY, CDR2 FYNNEI. The CDR3 region is CASIKDSSDAFF. The CDR3 DNA follows: TGTGCCAGCATCAAAGACAGTAGTGACGCTTTCTTT.

This clone appeared once. V usage is TRBV4-1 and J usage is TRBJ1-2; D possibly corresponds to TRBD1 (5 bases). This CDR3 is 17 amino acids long. Germline assignment: CDR1 MGHRA and CDR2 YSYEKL. Trimming cost V 1 base and J 3 bases, with 18 bases left between them. CDR3 bases: TGCGCCAGCAGCCAAGGGGTAAGGGGCGCAGCTGACTATGGCTACACCTTC. The encoded protein is CASSQGVRGAADYGYTF.

The chain joins TRBV7-2 to TRBJ2-1; possibly TRBD2 for D (5 bases). The germline CDR1 and CDR2 sequences are SGHTA and FQGNSA. The CDR3 has 13 residues. Trimming stripped 5 bases from V and 7 bases from J, with 12 bases between. The CDR3 is CASSISGINEQFF. CDR3 sequence (DNA): TGTGCCAGCAGCATATCCGGGATTAATGAGCAGTTCTTC.

Of note for this clone: Other DNA sequences from this sample encode an identical CDR3 as well. This chain connects TRBV7-3 to TRBJ2-1; TRBD2 might be the D (6 bases). The CDR3 loop spans 15 amino acids. V lost 0 bases, J lost 0 bases, and 6 bases lay in between. Per the germline V gene, CDR1 is SGHTA and CDR2 is FQGTGA. For the CDR3, the DNA is TGTGCCAGCAGCTTAACGGGAGGCTCCTACAATGAGCAGTTCTTC. Translating gives CASSLTGGSYNEQFF. Filled out from reference TRBV7-3 and TRBJ2-1, the complete variable domain reads GAGVSQTPSNKVTEKGKYVELRCDPISGHTALYWYRQSLGQGPEFLIYFQGTGAADDSGLPNDRFFAVRPEGSVSTLKIQRTERGDSAVYLCASSLTGGSYNEQFFGPGTRLTVL.

The V call is TRBV11-2, the J call TRBJ2-1, with 7 positions matching TRBD1. The CDR3 covers 15 residues. V was clipped by 0 bases and J by 4 bases; unmatched bases: 3. Germline CDR1 and CDR2: SGHAT and FQNNGV. The CDR3: CASSLDPGQYNEQFF. In DNA form, the CDR3 reads TGTGCCAGCAGCTTAGATCCGGGACAGTACAATGAGCAGTTCTTC.

V and J are TRBV28 and TRBJ1-2, with a weak D call TRBD1 (6 bases). Germline CDR1 MDHEN, CDR2 SYDVKM. V shed 7 bases and J shed 2 bases, with 14 bases lying between them. The CDR3 sequence is 14 residues long. The CDR3 loop reads CASKIGQSNYGYTF. The CDR3 DNA is TGTGCCAGCAAAATAGGACAGTCCAACTATGGCTACACCTTC.

The chain employs TRBV7-9 and TRBJ2-7, with a possible D match to TRBD1 (5 bases). The CDR3 is made up of 15 amino acids. From germline, CDR1 is SEHNR and CDR2 FQNEAQ (reference sequence). The germline V and J ends were trimmed by 5 bases and 0 bases, with 14 bases remaining between them. This chain's CDR3 is CASSPRTRSSYEQYF. CDR3 DNA: TGTGCCAGCAGCCCAAGGACACGGAGCTCCTACGAGCAGTACTTC. The variable domain in full, with the rest retrieved from reference TRBV7-9 and TRBJ2-7, is DTGVSQNPRHKITKRGQNVTFRCDPISEHNRLYWYRQTLGQGPEFLTYFQNEAQLEKSRLLSDRFSAERPKGSFSTLEIQRTEQGDSAMYLCASSPRTRSSYEQYFGPGTRLTVT.

The V call is TRBV5-6, the J call TRBJ2-2; 7 nucleotides align to TRBD2. CDR3 size: 16 residues. The junction had 3 bases not matched to a gene; V was cut back by 0 bases and J by 1 base. Germline assignment: CDR1 SGHDT and CDR2 YYEEEE. The CDR3 coding sequence is TGTGCCAGCAGCTTGGGACCGGGGGGGAACACCGGGGAGCTGTTTTTT. Protein: CASSLGPGGNTGELFF.

This clone came up many times. The J gene is TRBJ1-3, the V gene TRBV18, with no clear D. Germline lookup yields CDR1 KGHSH and CDR2 LQKENI. With 2 bases removed from V and 3 bases from J, the gap between germline ends came to 8 bases. The CDR3 loop spans 14 amino acids. CDR3 sequence: CASSPAQVGNTIYF. For the CDR3, the DNA is TGTGCCAGCTCACCAGCGCAAGTTGGAAACACCATATATTTT.